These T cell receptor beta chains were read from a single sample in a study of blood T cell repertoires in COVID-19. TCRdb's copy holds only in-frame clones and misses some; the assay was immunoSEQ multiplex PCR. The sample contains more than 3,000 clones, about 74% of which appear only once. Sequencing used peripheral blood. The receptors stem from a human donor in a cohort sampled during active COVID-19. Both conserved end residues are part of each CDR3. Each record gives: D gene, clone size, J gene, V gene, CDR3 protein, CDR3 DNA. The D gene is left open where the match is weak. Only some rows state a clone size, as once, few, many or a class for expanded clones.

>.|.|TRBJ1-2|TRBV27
CASSLVAGAYGYTF
TGTGCCAGCAGTTTAGTGGCGGGGGCCTATGGCTACACCTTC
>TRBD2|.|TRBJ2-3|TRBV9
CASSATSDTDTQYF
TGTGCCAGCAGCGCGACTAGCGACACAGATACGCAGTATTTT
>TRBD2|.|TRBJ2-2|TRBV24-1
CATSSTSEDTGELFF
TGTGCCACCAGTTCCACTAGCGAAGACACCGGGGAGCTGTTTTTT
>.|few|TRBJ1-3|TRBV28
CASTRGNTIYF
TGTGCCAGCACTAGGGGAAACACCATATATTTT
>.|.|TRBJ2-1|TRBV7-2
CASSLESLRGNEQFF
TGTGCCAGCAGCTTAGAAAGCCTCAGGGGCAATGAGCAGTTCTTC
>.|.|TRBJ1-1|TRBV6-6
CASSTAGMSFF
TGTGCCAGCAGTACGGCAGGTATGAGTTTCTTT
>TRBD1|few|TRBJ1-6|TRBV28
CASRDSGNSPLHF
TGTGCCTCCCGGGACAGCGGTAATTCACCCCTCCACTTT
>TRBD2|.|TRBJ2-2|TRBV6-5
CASTTGLAGNGELFF
TGTGCCAGCACCACAGGACTAGCGGGAAACGGGGAGCTGTTTTTT
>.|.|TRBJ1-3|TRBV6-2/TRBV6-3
CASSYRQPSSGNTIYF
TGTGCCAGCAGTTACAGACAGCCGAGCTCTGGAAACACCATATATTTT
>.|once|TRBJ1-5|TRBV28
CASSLVRVNQPQHF
TGTGCCAGCAGTTTGGTCAGGGTCAATCAGCCCCAGCATTTT
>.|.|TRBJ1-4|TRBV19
CASSRRLATNEKLFF
TGTGCCAGTAGCCGGAGACTTGCAACTAATGAAAAACTGTTTTTT
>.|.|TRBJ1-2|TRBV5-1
CASRLGPGNYGYTF
TGCGCCAGCAGGCTGGGGCCAGGGAACTATGGCTACACCTTC
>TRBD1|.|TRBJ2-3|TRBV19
CASSGRDRVTDTQYF
TGTGCCAGTAGTGGCCGGGACAGGGTGACAGATACGCAGTATTTT
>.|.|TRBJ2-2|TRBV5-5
CASSFFWSGNTGELFF
TGTGCCAGCAGCTTTTTTTGGTCGGGGAACACCGGGGAGCTGTTTTTT
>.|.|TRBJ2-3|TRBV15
CATSGLGVATQYF
TGTGCCACCAGCGGCCTTGGTGTAGCTACGCAGTATTTT
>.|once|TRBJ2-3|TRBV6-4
CASSHTPGSEDTQYF
TGTGCCAGCTCTCACACGCCAGGGTCGGAAGATACGCAGTATTTT
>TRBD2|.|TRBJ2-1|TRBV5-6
CASSFWTSGRSYNEQFF
TGTGCCAGCAGCTTCTGGACTAGCGGGAGGTCCTACAATGAGCAGTTCTTC
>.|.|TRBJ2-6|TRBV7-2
CASSLSPLSGSGANVLTF
TGTGCCAGCAGCTTATCCCCATTATCCGGCTCTGGGGCCAACGTCCTGACTTTC
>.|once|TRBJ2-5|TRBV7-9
CASSLTYETQYF
TGTGCCAGCAGCTTAACCTATGAGACCCAGTACTTC
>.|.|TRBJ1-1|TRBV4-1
CASSQGGGLDTEAFF
TGCGCCAGCAGCCAGGGGGGGGGACTTGACACTGAAGCTTTCTTT
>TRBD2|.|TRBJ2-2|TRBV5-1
CASSLAGSGGANTGELFF
TGCGCCAGCAGCTTGGCCGGCAGCGGGGGGGCGAACACCGGGGAGCTGTTTTTT
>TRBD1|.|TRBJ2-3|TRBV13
CASSLQIGRGIADTQYF
TGTGCCAGCAGCTTACAAATTGGCAGGGGGATCGCAGATACGCAGTATTTT
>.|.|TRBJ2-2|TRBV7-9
CASSLSAELRTGELFF
TGTGCCAGCAGCCTATCTGCGGAGCTAAGGACCGGGGAGCTGTTTTTT
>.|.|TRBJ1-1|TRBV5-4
CASSLAGGRQLNTEAFF
TGTGCCAGCAGCTTGGCCGGCGGCCGGCAGCTGAACACTGAAGCTTTCTTT
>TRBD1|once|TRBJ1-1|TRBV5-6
CASSLGVGDRRNTEAFF
TGTGCCAGCAGCTTGGGCGTTGGGGACAGGAGGAACACCGAAGCTTTCTTT
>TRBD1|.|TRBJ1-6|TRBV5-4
CASSAGDRGNSPLHF
TGTGCCAGCAGCGCCGGGGACAGGGGTAATTCACCCCTCCACTTT
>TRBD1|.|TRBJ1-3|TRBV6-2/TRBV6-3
CASSRGQGLSAYGNTIYF
TGTGCCAGCAGCCGAGGACAGGGTCTCTCCGCGTATGGAAACACCATATATTTT
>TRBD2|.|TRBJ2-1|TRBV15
CATSRGSGRSNEQFF
TGTGCCACCAGCAGAGGGAGCGGGAGATCCAATGAGCAGTTCTTC
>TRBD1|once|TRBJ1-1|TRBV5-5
CASSSYRGMNTEAFF
TGTGCCAGCAGCTCTTACAGGGGGATGAACACTGAAGCTTTCTTT
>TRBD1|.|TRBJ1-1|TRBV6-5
CASSSQGATQAFF
TGTGCCAGCAGTTCCCAGGGGGCAACTCAAGCTTTCTTT
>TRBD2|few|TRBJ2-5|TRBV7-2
CASSAAGAETQYF
TGTGCCAGCAGCGCAGCGGGAGCGGAGACCCAGTACTTC
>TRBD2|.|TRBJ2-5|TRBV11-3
CASSRGVGTQYF
TGTGCCAGCAGCCGGGGGGTGGGGACCCAGTACTTC
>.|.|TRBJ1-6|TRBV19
CASSPLRGRSPLHF
TGTGCCAGTAGTCCTCTCAGGGGACGTTCACCCCTCCACTTT
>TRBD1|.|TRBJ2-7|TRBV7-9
CASSLMGTGPYEQYF
TGTGCCAGCAGCCTGATGGGGACAGGGCCCTACGAGCAGTACTTC
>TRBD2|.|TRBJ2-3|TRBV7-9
CASSRLAGGPPLSTDTQYF
TGTGCCAGCTCCCGACTAGCGGGAGGGCCCCCCCTTAGCACAGATACGCAGTATTTT